This T cell receptor (beta chain) was identified in a study of CD8+CD57+ T cells in acquired aplastic anemia. Across the study: Sorted CD4+ and CD8+ cells yielded around 3.2 ug of DNA on average.

Trimming shortened V by 3 bases and J by 2 bases, and 11 bases separated the two germline ends. The germline CDR1 and CDR2 sequences are LNHDA and SQIVND (reference sequence). The CDR3 loop spans 14 amino acids. Using genomic DNA as the template, TCR beta VDJ and CDR3 profiling was carried out. TCRdb recomputed calls from the reads with MiXCR, one row per CDR3 protein. The data hold some 180,000 distinct CDR3 sequences, with roughly 63% observed a single time. This clonotype appeared a single time. Its matching antigen is unknown. Overall study results and limits: Simpson's diversity of CD8+ cells was not significantly different in patients compared with controls.

The authors sequenced patients whose flow cytometry had shown CD8+CD57+ cell expansion. All participating patients were living with severe acquired aplastic anemia. Sequencing used sorted CD4+, CD8+, or CD8+CD57+ T cells (not recorded which) from PBMCs. The gene calls are TRBV19 and TRBJ2-7; D is perhaps TRBD1 (5 bases). The receptor's source is a human donor with aplastic anemia. The chain's CDR3 is CASSMAQGTYEQYF. The CDR3 nucleotides read TGTGCCAGTAGTATGGCGCAGGGCACCTACGAGCAGTACTTC.